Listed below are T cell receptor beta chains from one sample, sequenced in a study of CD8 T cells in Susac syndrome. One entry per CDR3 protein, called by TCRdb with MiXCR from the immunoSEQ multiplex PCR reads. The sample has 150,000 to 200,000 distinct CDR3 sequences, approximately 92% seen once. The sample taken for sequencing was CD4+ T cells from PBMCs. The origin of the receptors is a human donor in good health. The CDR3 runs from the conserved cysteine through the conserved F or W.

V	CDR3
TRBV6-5	CASSKEGWAGELFF
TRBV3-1	CASSQGAHRGETQYF
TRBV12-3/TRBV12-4	CASSPGGSGRFYGYTF
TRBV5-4	CASREVSSGVNGYTF
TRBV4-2	CASSHGAGAETQYF
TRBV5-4	CASSSERGRESSYEQYF
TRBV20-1	CSASNNAQETQYF
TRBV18	CASSPPSMWFGEQFF
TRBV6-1	CASNGQGWNEQFF
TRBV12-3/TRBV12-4	CASSFRAADNEQFF
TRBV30	CACQDRISEKLFF
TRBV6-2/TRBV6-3	CASSYSVDEQYF
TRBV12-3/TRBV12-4	CASSLGPAGNSPLHF
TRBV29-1	CSVVRGSTGTGAYEQYF
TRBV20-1	CSAYTGSTDTQYF
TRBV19	CATLNRGMNTEAFF
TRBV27	CASSPQKILPRTGGETQYF
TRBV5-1	CASNDSGGDEQYF
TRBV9	CASSDGPTGELFF
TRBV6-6	CASNRGGTQYF
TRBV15	CATSRDQVGQLGIQYF
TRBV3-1	CASSQPQGRFTGELFF